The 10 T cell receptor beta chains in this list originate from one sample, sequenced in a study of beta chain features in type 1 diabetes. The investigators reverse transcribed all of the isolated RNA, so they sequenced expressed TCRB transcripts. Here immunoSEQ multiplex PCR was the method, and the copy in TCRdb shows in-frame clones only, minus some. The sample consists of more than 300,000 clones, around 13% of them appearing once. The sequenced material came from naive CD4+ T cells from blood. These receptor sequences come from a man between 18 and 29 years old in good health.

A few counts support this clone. As DNA, the CDR3 is TGTGCCAGCAGCGGCCAGGTGGTGCCGCAGTATTTT. It is translated as CASSGQVVPQYF. The chain has TRBV7-3 and TRBJ2-3; no clear D. V lost 5 bases and J lost 10, with 13 bases in between. From germline, CDR1 is SGHTA and CDR2 FQGTGA. CDR3 length: 12 amino acids.

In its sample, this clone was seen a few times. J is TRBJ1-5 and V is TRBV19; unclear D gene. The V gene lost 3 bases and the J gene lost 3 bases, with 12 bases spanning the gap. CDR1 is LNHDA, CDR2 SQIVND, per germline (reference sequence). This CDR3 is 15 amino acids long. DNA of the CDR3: TGTGCCAGTAGTATTAGGTCCGGAGACAATCAGCCCCAGCATTTT. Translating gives CASSIRSGDNQPQHF.

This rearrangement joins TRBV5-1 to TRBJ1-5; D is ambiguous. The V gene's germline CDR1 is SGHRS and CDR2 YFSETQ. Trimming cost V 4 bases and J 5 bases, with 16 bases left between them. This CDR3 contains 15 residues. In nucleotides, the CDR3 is TGCGCCAGCAGCGCCGGGATAGGAAGGTATCAGCCCCAGCATTTT. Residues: CASSAGIGRYQPQHF.

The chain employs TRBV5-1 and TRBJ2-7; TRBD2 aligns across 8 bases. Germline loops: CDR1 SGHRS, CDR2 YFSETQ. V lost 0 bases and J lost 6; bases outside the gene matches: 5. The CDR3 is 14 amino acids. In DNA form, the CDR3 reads TGCGCCAGCAGCTTGGAAGCGGGGGTGGGCGAGCAGTACTTC. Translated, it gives CASSLEAGVGEQYF.

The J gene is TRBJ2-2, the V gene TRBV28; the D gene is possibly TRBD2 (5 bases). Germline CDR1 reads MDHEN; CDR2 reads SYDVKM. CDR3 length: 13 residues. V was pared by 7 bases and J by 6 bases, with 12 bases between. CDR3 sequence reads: CASKIGLAGELFF. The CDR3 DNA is TGTGCCAGCAAGATCGGACTCGCCGGGGAGCTGTTTTTT.

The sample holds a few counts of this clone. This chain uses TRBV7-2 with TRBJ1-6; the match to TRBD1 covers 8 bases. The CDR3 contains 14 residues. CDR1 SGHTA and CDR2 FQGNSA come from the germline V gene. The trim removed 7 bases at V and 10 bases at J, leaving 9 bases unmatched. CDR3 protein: CASNARDRWSPLHF. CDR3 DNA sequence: TGTGCCAGCAATGCCCGGGACAGGTGGTCACCCCTCCACTTT.

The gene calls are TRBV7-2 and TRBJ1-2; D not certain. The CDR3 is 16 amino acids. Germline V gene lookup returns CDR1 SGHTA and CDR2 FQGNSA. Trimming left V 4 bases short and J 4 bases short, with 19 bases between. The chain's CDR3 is CASSSALADGVYGYTF. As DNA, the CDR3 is TGTGCCAGCAGCTCAGCACTAGCAGATGGAGTCTATGGCTACACCTTC.

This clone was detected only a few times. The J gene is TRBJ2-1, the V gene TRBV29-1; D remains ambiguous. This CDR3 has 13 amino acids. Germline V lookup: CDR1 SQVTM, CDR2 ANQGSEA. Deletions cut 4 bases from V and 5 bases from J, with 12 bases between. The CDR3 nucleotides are TGCAGCGTTGCTGTACAGATAAACAATGAGCAGTTCTTC. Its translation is CSVAVQINNEQFF.

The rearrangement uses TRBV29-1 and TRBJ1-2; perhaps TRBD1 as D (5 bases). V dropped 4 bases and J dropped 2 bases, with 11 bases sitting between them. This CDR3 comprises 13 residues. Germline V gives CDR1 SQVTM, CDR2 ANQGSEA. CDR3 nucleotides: TGCAGCGTTGTAAATCCAGGGAACTATGGCTACACCTTC. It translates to CSVVNPGNYGYTF.

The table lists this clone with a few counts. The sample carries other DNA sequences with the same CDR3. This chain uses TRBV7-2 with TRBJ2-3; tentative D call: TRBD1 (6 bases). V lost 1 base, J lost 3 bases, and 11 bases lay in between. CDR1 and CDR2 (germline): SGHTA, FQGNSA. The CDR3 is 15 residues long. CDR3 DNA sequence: TGTGCCAGCAGCTTAGTAGGTCAGGGGACAGATACGCAGTATTTT. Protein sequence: CASSLVGQGTDTQYF.